This T cell receptor beta chain emerged from a study of identical twins. Study findings and constraints: One should note that invariant MAIT and iNKT cells could partly confound zero-insertion analyses.

Notes on this clonotype: Its antigen is as yet unknown.

Germline loops: CDR1 LGHNA, CDR2 YNFKEQ. The CDR3 runs to 15 residues. Trimming shortened V by 0 bases and J by 1 base, and 7 bases separated the two germline ends. MiXCR, applied by TCRdb to the 5' RACE reads, yields one record per CDR3 protein. The sample has approximately 500,000 distinct CDR3 sequences, over 12% seen once. Separately, the same data were catalogued under a study of yellow fever vaccine responses in identical twins.

The TCR originated in a woman aged 18-29 years in good health. The chain joins TRBV4-2 to TRBJ1-5; no definite D call. The sample comprised CD4+ T cells sorted from blood. DNA of the CDR3: TGTGCCAGCAGCCAAGAGTTGGTCAGCAATCAGCCCCAGCATTTT. This translates into CASSQELVSNQPQHF.